The source of this T cell receptor (beta chain) is a study of blood T cell repertoires in COVID-19. About the research overall: Sources were T cells, B-cell-depleted T cells, or PBMCs; the material itself was cDNA or gDNA.

Trimming removed 5 bases from V and 4 bases from J; junction bases left unmatched: 8. There are 15 residues in the CDR3. CDR1 and CDR2 (germline): MNHEY, SVGEGT. This clone showed up just once. This table comes from immunoSEQ multiplex PCR, and its TCRdb copy is limited to in-frame clones, with some not included. This table has 160,000 or so clones, 70% to 90% appearing once. Input material: peripheral blood. V is TRBV6-2 or TRBV6-3 and J is TRBJ2-5; 9 bases fit TRBD1. The clonotype originates from a woman in her forties or fifties with COVID-19, enrolled during active disease. The CDR3 loop reads CASSIPGQGGETQYF. The CDR3 DNA sequence: TGTGCCAGCAGTATACCGGGACAGGGAGGAGAGACCCAGTACTTC.